These 10 T cell receptor beta chains share one sample of origin, sequenced in a study of T cells in women clearing cervical HPV infection. Produced via immunoSEQ multiplex PCR; TCRdb's table is partial and in-frame only. This listing includes about 30,000 clones. Sequenced material: blood buffy coat. All receptors come from a woman between 18 and 70 years old with a cervical HPV16 infection that either progressed to CIN3+ or cleared (not recorded which).

In regard to this clone: From the germline J gene comes the end of the CDR3, since the read stops 3 residues before it. The rearrangement links TRBV20-1 to TRBJ2-1, with 11 positions matching TRBD1. V trimming: 5 bases; J trimming: 0 bases; junction bases outside the gene matches: 9. Germline CDR1 DFQATT, CDR2 SNEGSKA (reference sequence). The CDR3 runs to 17 residues. The CDR3 protein is CSARTGGTASSYNEQFF. The CDR3 DNA, read in part, is TGCAGTGCTCGGACAGGGGGCACCGCAAGCTCCTACAATGAG.

Remarks on this clone: The observed sequence ends 3 residues before the CDR3 terminus, with the missing tail filled in from the germline J gene. Other DNA sequences within the sample encode an identical CDR3. The chain combines TRBV19 with TRBJ2-1, with TRBD2 matching over 12 bases. The CDR3 contains 15 residues. With V trimmed by 9 bases and J by 0 bases, 3 bases remained unmatched. Germline CDR1 and CDR2: LNHDA and SQIVND (reference sequence). The CDR3 loop is CASSTSGSSYNEQFF. CDR3 DNA, as far as it was read: TGTGCCAGCTCGACTAGCGGGAGCTCCTACAATGAG.

In the case of this clone: The read stops 3 residues short of the end of the CDR3; the missing end is completed from the germline J gene. This chain connects TRBV11-1 to TRBJ2-1, with D possibly matching TRBD2 (5 bases). Germline-derived CDR1 and CDR2 are SGHAT and FQDESV (reference sequence). The CDR3 runs 15 residues. The V and J ends lost 2 bases and 6 bases respectively, with 14 bases between them. The CDR3 region is CASSLRGVEANEQFF. The sequenced CDR3 bases are TGTGCCAGCAGCTTACGGGGAGTGGAGGCCAATGAG. Complete variable domain (other parts from reference TRBV11-1 and TRBJ2-1): EAEVAQSPRYKITEKSQAVAFWCDPISGHATLYWYRQILGQGPELLVQFQDESVVDDSQLPKDRFSAERLKGVDSTLKIQPAELGDSAMYLCASSLRGVEANEQFFGPGTRLTVL.

The part of the CDR3 DNA that was read is TGTGCCAGCAGCTTAAAAGGGGCGAACACCGGGGAG. Translated, it gives CASSLKGANTGE. The CDR3, in full, reads CASSLKGANTGELFF. The chain has TRBV13 and TRBJ2-2; D is possibly TRBD1 (5 bases). The CDR3 end falls 3 residues outside the read, so it is completed with the germline J gene. The germline gives CDR1 PRHDT, CDR2 FYEKMQ (reference sequence). V was trimmed by 2 bases and J by 0 bases, leaving 7 bases between them. The CDR3 consists of 15 residues.

CDR3 in amino acids: CASSISLAGGFHDYTF. CDR3 DNA (partial): TGTGCCAGTAGTATATCATTAGCGGGAGGGTTTCATGAC. This chain links TRBV19 with TRBJ1-2; D is uncertain. The CDR3 end lies 3 residues beyond the end of the read and is filled in from the germline J gene. Germline-derived CDR1 and CDR2 are LNHDA and SQIVND (reference sequence). The CDR3 has 16 amino acids.

Turning to this clone: The read terminates 3 residues ahead of where the CDR3 ends, so the germline J gene completes it. The chain is built from TRBV3-1 (or the pseudogene TRBV3-2) and TRBJ2-1; D possibly matches TRBD1 or TRBD2 (5 bases each). The CDR3 is made up of 13 amino acids. The germline V and J ends were trimmed by 2 bases and 5 bases, with 7 bases remaining between them. Germline CDR1 and CDR2: LGHDT and YNNKEL (reference sequence). CDR3 in amino acids: CASSQRGDNEQFF. The part of the CDR3 DNA that was read is TGTGCCAGCAGCCAAAGGGGAGACAATGAG.

In regard to this clone: The CDR3 end lies 3 residues beyond the end of the read and is filled in from the germline J gene. This chain links TRBV5-1 with TRBJ2-1; 7 nucleotides line up with TRBD2. The germline gives CDR1 SGHRS, CDR2 YFSETQ. Unmatched junction bases numbered 4, after V lost 4 bases and J lost 0 bases. CDR3 length: 15 residues. CDR3 in amino acids: CASSGGRSSYNEQFF. Incomplete CDR3 DNA: TGCGCCAGCAGCGGCGGGAGAAGCTCCTACAATGAG.

In the case of this clone: The read terminates 3 residues ahead of where the CDR3 ends, so the germline J gene completes it. This chain joins TRBV2 and TRBJ2-2; a possible D gene is TRBD2 (6 bases). Between the trimmed V and J ends, which lost 4 bases and 2 bases, there was a span of 14 bases. Germline-derived CDR1 and CDR2 are SNHLY and FYNNEI. The CDR3 extends over 16 amino acids. The CDR3 bases that were read are TGTGCCAGCAGTGTAGGTGGGAGGACTAACACCGGGGAG. It yields the protein CASSVGGRTNTGE. The whole CDR3 protein reads CASSVGGRTNTGELFF.

CDR3 residues: CASSPTSGRYEQYF. The CDR3 DNA, read in part, is TGTGCCAGCAGCCCGACTAGCGGGAGATACGAG. The rearrangement links TRBV5-6 to TRBJ2-7; TRBD2 matches at 12 bases. The read halts 3 residues ahead of the CDR3 end, with the missing end drawn from the germline J gene. V dropped 4 bases and J dropped 4; count of bases not matched to a gene: 3. The CDR3 length is 14 residues. The V gene's germline CDR1 is SGHDT and CDR2 YYEEEE.

The CDR3 here is CASSDHRVQSYEQYF. The DNA read from the CDR3 is TGTGCCAGTAGTGACCACCGGGTCCAGTCCTACGAG. The chain recombines TRBV19 with TRBJ2-7; D is undetermined. Sequencing ends 3 residues short of the CDR3 end; the germline J gene provides the rest. The CDR3 runs 15 residues. The germline V and J ends were trimmed by 5 bases and 1 base, with 15 bases remaining between them. Germline values: CDR1 LNHDA, CDR2 SQIVND (reference sequence).